The source of this T cell receptor beta chain is a study of cytomegalovirus exposure and HLA in healthy donors. Germline CDR1 is SGHNT and CDR2 is YENEEA. The CDR3 length is 13 residues. V was cut by 4 bases and J by 7 bases, with 11 bases left in between. PCR involved 60 Vbeta and 13 Jbeta primers. Libraries were prepared by immunoSEQ multiplex PCR; TCRdb keeps only in-frame clonotypes and omits some of them. Altogether over 150,000 clones are present, 87% being singletons, with the ten largest covering about 0.9%. The chain has TRBV11-3 and TRBJ2-1; weak D call: TRBD2 (6 bases). This receptor was identified in a woman aged 25 to 45 in good health and CMV-seronegative. Material: PBMCs. The DNA for the CDR3 is TGTGCCAGCAGCTCTGATGGGACTAATGAGCAGTTCTTC. Protein sequence: CASSSDGTNEQFF. The variable domain in full, completed from reference TRBV11-3 and TRBJ2-1, reads EAGVVQSPRYKIIEKKQPVAFWCNPISGHNTLYWYLQNLGQGPELLIRYENEEAVDDSQLPKDRFSAERLKGVDSTLKIQPAELGDSAVYLCASSSDGTNEQFFGPGTRLTVL.